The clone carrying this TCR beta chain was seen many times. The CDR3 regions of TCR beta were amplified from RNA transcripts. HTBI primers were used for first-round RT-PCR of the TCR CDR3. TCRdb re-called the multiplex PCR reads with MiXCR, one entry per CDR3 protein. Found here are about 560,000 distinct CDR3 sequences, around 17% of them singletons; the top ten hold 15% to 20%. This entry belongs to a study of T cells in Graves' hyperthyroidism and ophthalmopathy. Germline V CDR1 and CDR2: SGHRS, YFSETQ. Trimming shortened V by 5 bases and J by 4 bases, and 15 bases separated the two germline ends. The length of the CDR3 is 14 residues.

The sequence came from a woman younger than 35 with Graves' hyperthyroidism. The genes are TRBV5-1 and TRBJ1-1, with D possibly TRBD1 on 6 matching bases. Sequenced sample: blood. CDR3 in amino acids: CASSKETGGTEAFF. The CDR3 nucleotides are TGCGCCAGCAGTAAGGAGACAGGTGGCACTGAAGCTTTCTTT.